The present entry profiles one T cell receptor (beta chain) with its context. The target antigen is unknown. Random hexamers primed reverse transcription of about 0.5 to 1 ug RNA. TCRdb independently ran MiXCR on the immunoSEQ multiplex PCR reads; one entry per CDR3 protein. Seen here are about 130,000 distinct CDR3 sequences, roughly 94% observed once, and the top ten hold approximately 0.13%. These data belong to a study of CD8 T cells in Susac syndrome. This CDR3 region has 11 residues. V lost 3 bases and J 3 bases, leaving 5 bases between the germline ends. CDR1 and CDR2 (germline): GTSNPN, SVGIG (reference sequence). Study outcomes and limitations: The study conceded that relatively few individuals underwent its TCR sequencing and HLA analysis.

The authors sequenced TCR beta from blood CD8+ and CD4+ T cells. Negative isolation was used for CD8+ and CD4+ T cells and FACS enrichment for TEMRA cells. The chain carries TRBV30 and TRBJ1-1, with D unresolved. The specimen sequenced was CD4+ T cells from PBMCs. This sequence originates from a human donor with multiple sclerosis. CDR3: CAWRDDTEAFF. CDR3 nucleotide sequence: TGTGCCTGGAGGGACGACACTGAAGCTTTCTTT.